This T cell receptor (beta chain) was identified during a study of regulatory T cells in long-lasting Graves disease. Study-wide results and limits: Persistent Graves' patients showed less TCR diversity than newly diagnosed patients showed.

The time point denotes: newly diagnosed GD, antithyroid drugs for less than 3 months. Isolated PBMC RNA provided the starting material for the TCR library. Construction of the TCR beta libraries employed iRepertoire HTBI primers in conjunction with Arm-PCR of CDR3 regions. TCRdb itself ran the multiplex PCR reads through MiXCR, one entry per CDR3 protein. The table includes about 610,000 distinct CDR3 sequences, roughly 16% detected once. Unmatched junction bases numbered 11, after V lost 6 bases and J lost 12 bases. The CDR3 extends over 13 amino acids. Germline lookup yields CDR1 MDHEN and CDR2 SYDVKM. This clonotype has a count of ten or more. Its specificity is unknown. These same data were also listed under a study on T cells in Graves' hyperthyroidism and ophthalmopathy. That source reports: The TCR CDR3 first-round RT-PCR relied on the HTBI primer set.

The receptor comes from a man younger than 35 with Graves disease. Sequencing used peripheral blood mononuclear cells (PBMCs), obtained at new diagnosis, from a patient treated with antithyroid drugs. This chain uses TRBV28 with TRBJ2-7; 10 bases agree with TRBD1. CDR3 bases: TGTGCCAGCAGCCAGGGACAGGGGCCGCCTGGGTACTTC. Residues: CASSQGQGPPGYF.